This note documents a single T cell receptor (beta chain) sequence. There is no known antigen for this receptor. A single base separates this from a much larger clone, so it may be a read error. Bulk unsorted tissue served as the source for RNA extraction, and RNA quality was assessed using a NanoDrop ND-1000 and an Agilent 2100. The donors were newly diagnosed lung cancer patients admitted for thoracic surgery in China from August to November 2014 who had not received prior chemotherapy. Patients with previous radiotherapy or chemotherapy, or with another concurrent cancer, were excluded from the study. Surgical tissue pieces of roughly 1-2.2 cm3 were preserved in RNAlater solution and were kept at -80 degrees C until use. The data originate from a study of tumor and adjacent non-tumor tissue in lung cancer listed by TCRdb under 2018. Notes on the research overall: The cohort included 12 adenocarcinoma, a couple of squamous cell carcinoma and 1 small cell lung cancer patients. The roughly 15 patients were aged roughly 30 to 76 years, included 10 men and 5 women, and had TNM stage I to III disease. For each patient, one tumor sample and one normal lung sample were taken, giving thirty paired specimens that underwent TCRbeta CDR3 sequencing. The study compared bulk TCRbeta repertoires from lung tumor tissue and matched distant non-tumor lung tissue of about 15 lung cancer patients. In total, sequencing yielded over 95 million productive TCRbeta reads, which works out to an average of approximately 4.2 million reads per sample.

Based on the germline V gene (reference sequence), the CDR1 and CDR2 sequences are SEHNR and FQNEAQ. The CDR3 starts with the cysteine, ends with the phenylalanine, and has 15 residues. The CDR3 DNA has 45 bases and is translated from base 1. The full study reports these points: The top 100 clones accounted for a significantly larger cumulative portion of the repertoire in normal lung than in tumor tissue. Neither the sequencing platform nor unique molecular identifiers are named or mentioned anywhere in the methods. Younger patients had significantly higher TCR diversity, and higher tumor TCR diversity was associated with shorter overall and disease-free survival. With only about 16 patients in the cohort, the authors noted that larger samples and more detailed clinical data are needed. Tumor tissue showed significantly greater TCR diversity (inverse Simpson) than normal lung tissue (about 410 vs 180, P = 0.0075, Mann-Whitney U test). Peripheral blood was not sequenced, so blood TCRbeta repertoires in these lung cancer patients were not examined.

To prepare the library, multiplex PCR was applied. Sequenced using an Illumina HiSeq 2500. Following protocols modified from ARM-PCR, the researchers constructed TCRbeta libraries through three rounds of nested PCR with primers (Table S4). Before sequencing, PCR products of 200-500 bp were cut from the gel and purified using the QIAquick gel extraction kit. On the study's bioinformatics: Reads were cleaned with Trimmomatic, merged with FLASH into complete CDR3 sequences, and assigned to V(D)J germline segments with MiTCR. VDJtools was used to compute clonal diversity as the inverse Simpson's index. Productive reads were defined as in-frame sequences without a premature stop codon. The public reads were quality trimmed at Q25 with fastp and then assembled into clones with MiXCR by TCRdb, keeping productive beta chains. All rows with the same CDR3 protein become a single entry with the most common DNA and genes. It is TCRdb's table, rather than the study itself, that gives the V and J calls and clone size. The sample data list tens of thousands of distinct CDR3 sequences, and around four fifths of these were observed just once. The ten biggest clones cover over 9.5% of the sample.

The chain is made from TRBV7-9 and TRBJ2-7; TRBD2 might be the D gene, on 6 matching bases. Sequenced sample: lung tumor tissue. The receptor was derived from a woman in her forties or fifties with non-small cell lung cancer. In nucleotides, the sequence is TGTGCCAACAGCTTACCGTTTGCGGGAAACGGCGAGCAGTACTTC. Translated, this is CANSLPFAGNGEQYF.